The 21 T cell receptor beta chains below all came from one sample that was sequenced in a study of long-term antiretroviral therapy in people with HIV. The immunoSEQ assay was v3.0, run at survey level. The repertoire was sequenced with immunoSEQ multiplex PCR; TCRdb's copy has only in-frame clones and lacks some. The top ten hold 15% of the sample, which has 16,000 or so clones, over 70% seen once. The starting material was unsorted PBMCs, obtained approximately 2.1 years before starting antiretroviral therapy. These receptors came from a man aged 25 to 40 with HIV.

J is TRBJ1-2 and V is TRBV6-6; D uncertain. CDR3 length: 12 residues. Trimming pared 5 bases from V and 8 bases from J, leaving 12 bases between. CDR1 is MNHNY, CDR2 SVGAGI, per germline (reference sequence). The CDR3 DNA reads TGTGCCAGCAGTAACGGGCAGAGGGGCTACACCTTC. Its protein is CASSNGQRGYTF.

The chain links TRBV29-1 to TRBJ2-7; D may be TRBD1 (6 bases). The CDR3 length is 10 residues. V lost 7 bases, J lost 5 bases, and 9 bases lay in between. Germline values: CDR1 SQVTM, CDR2 ANQGSEA. The CDR3 DNA sequence: TGCAGCGGAGGGACAAACGAGCAGTACTTC. This encodes CSGGTNEQYF.

In its sample, this clone was seen a few times. At one boundary the junction diverges from the germline segment, which might be a read error. The rearrangement uses TRBV6-5 and TRBJ1-1, with D unclear. This CDR3 spans 12 amino acids. The V gene's germline CDR1 is MNHEY and CDR2 SVGAGI. The CDR3 region is CAISDMGSEAFF. The DNA of the CDR3 is TGTGCCATCAGTGATATGGGCTCTGAAGCTTTCTTT.

V is TRBV27 and J is TRBJ2-3; D unclear. CDR3 length: 13 amino acids. Germline values: CDR1 MNHEY, CDR2 SMNVEV (reference sequence). The ends were cut back, 3 bases at V and 3 bases at J, with 7 bases in the middle. The CDR3 DNA reads TGTGCCAGCAGTTTGGATGAGACAGATACGCAGTATTTT. It yields the protein CASSLDETDTQYF.

The chain combines TRBV9 with TRBJ2-2, with 7 bases fitting TRBD1. The CDR3 spans 14 residues. Germline trimming cut 4 bases from V and 4 bases from J; bases unmatched to any gene: 4. Germline values: CDR1 SGDLS, CDR2 YYNGEE. This chain's CDR3 is CASSLGQVTGELFF. For the CDR3, the DNA is TGTGCCAGCAGCTTAGGACAGGTCACCGGGGAGCTGTTTTTT.

The chain recombines TRBV18 with TRBJ2-3; no reliable D call. There are 12 residues in the CDR3. V was cut by 5 bases and J by 9 bases, with 12 bases left in between. CDR1 is KGHSH, CDR2 LQKENI, per germline. Written as DNA, the CDR3 is TGTGCCAGCTCAATGGACCGGTGGACGCAGTATTTT. It codes for CASSMDRWTQYF.

The chain is built from TRBV5-4 and TRBJ2-3; possibly TRBD2 for D (7 bases). CDR3 length: 14 amino acids. Germline V gene data show CDR1 as SGHNT and CDR2 as YYREEE (reference sequence). The germline V and J ends were trimmed by 5 bases and 1 base, with 11 bases remaining between them. The CDR3 is CASRGRGGTDTQYF. CDR3 bases: TGTGCCAGCAGGGGGAGGGGGGGCACAGATACGCAGTATTTT.

The gene calls are TRBV14 and TRBJ2-5; D is perhaps TRBD1 (5 bases). The CDR3 is 14 amino acids. V was cut by 1 base and J by 6 bases, with 12 bases left in between. Germline V gene lookup returns CDR1 SGHDN and CDR2 FVKESK. This CDR3 reads CASSQGQGVKTQYF. The CDR3 nucleotides are TGTGCCAGCAGCCAAGGACAAGGGGTAAAGACCCAGTACTTC.

The chain has TRBV14 and TRBJ1-1; unclear D gene. The CDR3 spans 13 residues. V was cut by 0 bases and J by 9 bases, with 11 bases left in between. The V gene's germline CDR1 is SGHDN and CDR2 FVKESK. Written as DNA, the CDR3 is TGTGCCAGCAGCCAAGATAACGGGGTTAAAGCTTTCTTT. Translated, it gives CASSQDNGVKAFF.

This clone was seen just once. V is TRBV9 and J is TRBJ2-5; the D gene is possibly TRBD1 (6 bases). This CDR3 contains 16 residues. V was cut by 0 bases and J by 2 bases, with 14 bases left in between. Germline CDR1 is SGDLS and CDR2 is YYNGEE. DNA of the CDR3: TGTGCCAGCAGCGTAGGCAGGGGTACCCTGCAAGAGACCCAGTACTTC. Protein sequence: CASSVGRGTLQETQYF. Combining the CDR3 with reference TRBV9 and TRBJ2-5 gives the whole variable domain DSGVTQTPKHLITATGQRVTLRCSPRSGDLSVYWYQQSLDQGLQFLIQYYNGEERAKGNILERFSAQQFPDLHSELNLSSLELGDSALYFCASSVGRGTLQETQYFGPGTRLLVL.

The chain employs TRBV18 and TRBJ2-7; D is uncertain. V was clipped by 2 bases and J by 1 base, with 9 bases between them. The CDR3 is 14 amino acids. The germline gives CDR1 KGHSH, CDR2 LQKENI. The CDR3 loop is CASSPSDRSYEQYF. The CDR3 DNA reads TGTGCCAGCTCACCATCGGACCGGTCCTACGAGCAGTACTTC.

The chain links TRBV25-1 to TRBJ1-1; no clear D gene. The V end lost 6 bases, the J end lost 7 bases, and 12 bases lay between the germline ends. The CDR3 has 12 residues. Germline CDR1 is MGHDK and CDR2 is SYGVNS. CDR3 loop: CASSAGGIEAFF. As DNA, the CDR3 is TGTGCCAGCAGCGCGGGAGGGATTGAAGCTTTCTTT.

J is TRBJ2-5 and V is TRBV11-1; 8 positions agree with TRBD2. Trimming took 1 base from V and 3 from J; bases not matched to a gene: 13. Germline CDR1 reads SGHAT; CDR2 reads FQDESV (reference sequence). CDR3 length: 18 amino acids. The CDR3 nucleotides are TGTGCCAGCAGCTTAGGGTCAGTGACTAGCGAGTGGGAAGAGACCCAGTACTTC. Protein: CASSLGSVTSEWEETQYF.

V gene TRBV29-1 combines with J gene TRBJ2-7; tentative D call: TRBD2 (7 bases). CDR1 and CDR2 from the germline V gene are SQVTM and ANQGSEA. The V gene lost 6 bases and the J gene lost 3 bases, with 21 bases spanning the gap. CDR3 length: 15 residues. The DNA of the CDR3 is TGCAGCGTGGCGGGCGAGGGGGAGGGCCGCTACGAGCAGTACTTC. This encodes CSVAGEGEGRYEQYF.

The rearrangement uses TRBV27 and TRBJ1-4, with 8 nucleotides matching TRBD1. The V gene end was trimmed by 5 bases and the J gene end by 7 bases; junction bases not matched to a gene: 6. The CDR3 consists of 14 residues. The germline V gene encodes CDR1 MNHEY and CDR2 SMNVEV (reference sequence). The CDR3 protein is CASSNQGAGEKLFF. The DNA of the CDR3 is TGTGCCAGCAGTAACCAGGGGGCCGGTGAAAAACTGTTTTTT.

The chain employs TRBV5-1 and TRBJ1-1; D is uncertain. Trimming took off 1 base at V and 1 base at J, with 11 bases between the two ends. This CDR3 is built from 15 residues. Looked up from germline, CDR1 is SGHRS and CDR2 is YFSETQ. CDR3 sequence reads: CASSLWVFQNTEAFF. The CDR3 DNA sequence: TGCGCCAGCAGCTTGTGGGTATTCCAGAACACTGAAGCTTTCTTT.

V usage is TRBV19 and J usage is TRBJ2-3; 12 nucleotides match TRBD1. The CDR3 length is 15 residues. The germline V gene encodes CDR1 LNHDA and CDR2 SQIVND (reference sequence). V gave up 11 bases and J gave up 5 bases; unmatched junction bases: 11. CDR3 loop: CAAADRDRGQDTQYF. The CDR3 DNA is TGTGCCGCAGCGGACCGGGACAGGGGGCAAGATACGCAGTATTTT.

In DNA form, the CDR3 reads TGCGCCAGCAGCCCCAACGGGGTAGGGGAGACCCAGTACTTC. The encoded protein is CASSPNGVGETQYF. V is TRBV5-1 and J is TRBJ2-5; TRBD2 might be the D (5 bases). The CDR3 covers 14 residues. Germline V gene lookup returns CDR1 SGHRS and CDR2 YFSETQ. V lost 4 bases to trimming and J lost 5 bases, with 15 bases between them.

This clone is medium-sized by share. The rearrangement joins TRBV9 to TRBJ2-7, with 8 positions matching TRBD1. This CDR3 spans 16 amino acids. CDR1 SGDLS and CDR2 YYNGEE come from the germline V gene. Losses at the gene ends were 3 bases for V and 7 bases for J; bases not matched to a gene: 15. The CDR3 sequence: CASSEDDADREVEQYF. DNA for the CDR3: TGTGCCAGCAGCGAGGACGACGCGGACAGGGAGGTAGAGCAGTACTTC.

The chain has TRBV13 and TRBJ2-5, with 8 nucleotides matching TRBD2. With V trimmed by 8 bases and J by 5 bases, 13 bases remained unmatched. Germline values: CDR1 PRHDT, CDR2 FYEKMQ (reference sequence). The CDR3 is made up of 15 amino acids. DNA of the CDR3: TGTGCCAGCTCTCAAAATCCGGGGGGGCCGGAGACCCAGTACTTC. Amino acids: CASSQNPGGPETQYF.

This clone came up a few times. V is TRBV4-2 and J is TRBJ1-2; 10 nucleotides agree with TRBD1. The length of the CDR3 is 15 residues. Germline CDR1 and CDR2: LGHNA and YNFKEQ. The junction had 5 bases not matched to a gene; V was cut back by 1 base and J by 6 bases. CDR3 sequence reads: CASSQADRGRDGYTF. DNA of the CDR3: TGTGCCAGCAGCCAAGCCGACAGGGGGCGTGATGGCTACACCTTC.